This passage covers 24 T cell receptor beta chains from one sample sequenced in a study of regulatory T cells in long-lasting Graves disease. Investigators prepared the TCR beta libraries by applying iRepertoire HTBI primers and Arm-PCR of CDR3 regions. TCRdb fed the multiplex PCR reads into MiXCR, producing one record per CDR3 protein. The table records some 340,000 distinct CDR3 sequences, over 9.5% of them present only once. The sample's time point: newly diagnosed GD, antithyroid drugs for less than 3 months. The TCR library was prepared using RNA isolated from PBMCs. These data also formed part of another study, on T cells in Graves' hyperthyroidism and ophthalmopathy.

The sequencing here drew on peripheral blood mononuclear cells (PBMCs), taken at new diagnosis, from a patient treated with antithyroid drugs. The receptors shown here come from a young woman with Graves disease.

The table lists this clonotype with many counts. The CDR3 DNA reads as TGTGCCAGCAGCTCACGAGGGACAGCAGATAGCAATCAGCCCCAGCATTTT. Translation: CASSSRGTADSNQPQHF. V usage is TRBV6-1 and J usage is TRBJ1-5; 7 positions agree with TRBD1. Germline CDR1 is MNHNS and CDR2 is SASEGT. The V gene end was trimmed by 6 bases and the J gene end by 0 bases; junction bases not matched to a gene: 11. The CDR3 totals 17 residues.

The chain is built from TRBV4-1 and TRBJ2-1; D may be TRBD1 (6 bases). Per the germline V gene, CDR1 is MGHRA and CDR2 is YSYEKL. CDR3 length: 15 residues. V shed 3 bases and J shed 2 bases, with 11 bases lying between them. CDR3 coding DNA: TGCGCCAGCAGCCAGTTACAGGGTCCCTACAATGAGCAGTTCTTC. This sequence encodes CASSQLQGPYNEQFF.

This clonotype was counted a few times. Relative to the germline gene, one junction end is altered; a read error may explain this. This sequence joins TRBV4-1 and TRBJ2-2; possibly TRBD2 for D (5 bases). CDR1 is MGHRA, CDR2 YSYEKL, per germline. The CDR3 sequence is 14 residues long. The chain's CDR3 is CASSEFTDDGELSF. CDR3 coding DNA: TGCGCCAGCAGCGAATTCACTGACGACGGGGAGCTGTCTTTT.

This clonotype was detected many times. This sequence joins TRBV3-2 and TRBJ2-3; TRBD2 is the table's D call and was not checked against the DNA. TRBV3-2 is a listed pseudogene. The CDR3 covers 15 residues. The CDR3 here is CASSQGTSGTDTQYF. CDR3 nucleotide sequence: TGTGCCAGCAGCCAAGGGACTAGCGGCACAGATACGCAGTATTTT.

There are many counts of this clonotype. J is TRBJ1-1 and V is TRBV20-1, with 8 bases aligning to TRBD1. There are 14 residues in the CDR3. With V trimmed by 4 bases and J by 0 bases, 4 bases remained unmatched. Germline values: CDR1 DFQATT, CDR2 SNEGSKA (reference sequence). This CDR3 reads CSATRDRMNTEAFF. The CDR3 DNA is TGCAGTGCTACCAGGGACAGGATGAACACTGAAGCTTTCTTT.

There are many counts of this clonotype. The chain couples TRBV2 to TRBJ2-2; 9 bases agree with TRBD1. V dropped 6 bases and J dropped 4; count of bases not matched to a gene: 6. In germline, CDR1 is SNHLY, CDR2 FYNNEI. CDR3 length: 15 amino acids. The CDR3 DNA sequence: TGTGCCAGCAGAGGCCTACAGGGGGCCACCGGGGAGCTGTTTTTT. Its protein is CASRGLQGATGELFF. Using reference TRBV2 and TRBJ2-2 for the parts outside the CDR3, the full variable domain is EPEVTQTPSHQVTQMGQEVILRCVPISNHLYFYWYRQILGQKVEFLVSFYNNEISEKSEIFDDQFSVERPDGSNFTLKIRSTKLEDSAMYFCASRGLQGATGELFFGEGSRLTVL.

This clonotype occurred a few times. The chain employs TRBV9 and TRBJ2-7, with unresolved D. V was pared by 0 bases and J by 3 bases, with 13 bases between. CDR1 and CDR2 (germline): SGDLS, YYNGEE. The CDR3 extends over 15 amino acids. Here the CDR3 DNA reads TGTGCCAGCAGCGTAGCAGGCGCATCCGTCTACGAGCAGTACTTC. Amino acid sequence: CASSVAGASVYEQYF.

Many counts were recorded for this clonotype. V and J are TRBV29-1 and TRBJ2-7; TRBD2 might be the D (5 bases). CDR3 length equals 11 residues. Germline V CDR1 and CDR2: SQVTM, ANQGSEA. Trimming shortened V by 7 bases and J by 4 bases, and 11 bases separated the two germline ends. In nucleotides, the CDR3 is TGCAGCGCGGGAACAGCTTACGAGCAGTACTTC. Its protein is CSAGTAYEQYF.

This clonotype was recorded many times. The chain has TRBV7-8 and TRBJ1-2, with 10 nucleotides matching TRBD1. The CDR3 runs to 14 residues. Germline CDR1 is SGHVS and CDR2 is FQNEAQ. The ends lost 3 bases at V and 8 bases at J; junction bases unmatched: 6. Here the CDR3 reads CASSLGQGIVGYTF. In DNA form, the CDR3 reads TGTGCCAGCAGCTTGGGACAGGGGATTGTAGGCTACACCTTC.

This chain uses TRBV19 with TRBJ1-1; 8 positions agree with TRBD1. The germline gives CDR1 LNHDA, CDR2 SQIVND (reference sequence). The CDR3 length is 13 residues. V shed 10 bases and J 4 bases; nucleotides not matched to a gene: 8. The CDR3 DNA is TGTGCCACCAGCAGGGGGCAAGGCACTGAAGCTTTCTTT. This encodes CATSRGQGTEAFF.

Ten or more counts support this clonotype. The V call is TRBV20-1, the J call TRBJ2-5; 7 bases line up with TRBD2. Trimming cost V 4 bases and J 4 bases; bases outside gene matches: 6. Germline V CDR1 and CDR2: DFQATT, SNEGSKA (reference sequence). The CDR3 loop spans 13 amino acids. CDR3 protein: CSAIQRGRETQYF. The CDR3 region has the DNA TGCAGTGCTATCCAGCGGGGACGAGAGACCCAGTACTTC.

This chain links TRBV7-9 with TRBJ2-3; D is uncertain. Per germline, CDR1 SEHNR and CDR2 FQNEAQ (reference sequence). The CDR3 has 13 residues. V gave up 5 bases and J gave up 5 bases, with 11 bases separating them. CDR3 in DNA: TGTGCCAGCAGCCCCCAGTGGGGAGATACGCAGTATTTT. Its translation is CASSPQWGDTQYF.

The genes are TRBV24-1 and TRBJ2-3; TRBD1 matches at 9 bases. From germline, CDR1 is KGHDR and CDR2 SFDVKD. With V trimmed by 1 base and J by 2 bases, 9 bases remained unmatched. The length of the CDR3 is 18 residues. The CDR3 loop is CATSDFWSRTGDTDTQYF. In nucleotides, the CDR3 is TGTGCCACCAGTGATTTTTGGTCCAGGACAGGGGACACAGATACGCAGTATTTT.

This clonotype has only a few counts. The chain links TRBV15 to TRBJ2-5; D perhaps matches TRBD2 (5 bases). CDR1 is LNHNV, CDR2 YYDKDF, per germline (reference sequence). Trimming took 8 bases from V and 5 from J, leaving 21 bases between them. The length of the CDR3 is 15 residues. The CDR3 loop reads CATAHSGNGGETQYF. The CDR3 bases are TGTGCCACCGCCCATTCCGGGAACGGTGGGGAGACCCAGTACTTC.

Concerning this clonotype itself: This is likely an artifact of a read error, given a far larger clone one base away. The chain employs TRBV9 and TRBJ2-2; 10 bases align to TRBD2. The V segment lost 5 bases and the J segment 3 bases; nucleotides outside the gene matches: 1. Per germline, CDR1 SGDLS and CDR2 YYNGEE. This CDR3 has 14 amino acids. Here the CDR3 reads CASSSGGYTGELFF. The DNA for the CDR3 is TGTGCCAGCAGTAGCGGGGGGTACACCGGGGAGCTGTTTTTT.

This clonotype was detected ten times or more. This sequence joins TRBV20-1 and TRBJ2-5, with D possibly being TRBD2 (6 bases). Germline V gives CDR1 DFQATT, CDR2 SNEGSKA (reference sequence). The V and J ends lost 4 bases and 5 bases respectively, with 20 bases between them. The CDR3 spans 15 residues. The CDR3 DNA is TGCAGTGCTACCTCCAGATGGGCTAGCGCGGAGACCCAGTACTTC. Its translation: CSATSRWASAETQYF.

As concerns this clonotype: A much bigger clone sits one base away, suggesting this may be a read error. This chain joins TRBV7-9 and TRBJ2-3; TRBD2 agrees at 7 bases. The CDR3 covers 17 residues. Germline lookup yields CDR1 SEHNR and CDR2 FQNEAQ (reference sequence). The CDR3 sequence: CASSHLRLAESYNEQSF. The CDR3 DNA sequence: TGTGCCAGCAGCCACCTCCGACTAGCTGAATCCTACAATGAGCAGTCCTTC.

This clonotype showed up many times. The J gene is TRBJ1-1, the V gene TRBV5-1; D is perhaps TRBD1 (5 bases). The length of the CDR3 is 14 residues. Trimming cost V 0 bases and J 4 bases, with 10 bases left between them. CDR1 is SGHRS, CDR2 YFSETQ, per germline. The CDR3 here is CASSLEGAGTEAFF. The CDR3 nucleotides are TGCGCCAGCAGCTTGGAAGGGGCAGGCACTGAAGCTTTCTTT.

This clonotype was counted ten times or more. This sequence joins TRBV20-1 and TRBJ2-1, with a possible D match to TRBD2 (5 bases). The CDR3 is 14 amino acids. Germline CDR1 reads DFQATT; CDR2 reads SNEGSKA (reference sequence). Between the trimmed V and J ends, which lost 2 bases and 3 bases, there was a span of 11 bases. The CDR3 region is CSARMERIYNEQFF. CDR3 DNA sequence: TGCAGTGCTAGAATGGAGCGGATCTACAATGAGCAGTTCTTC.

This clonotype was counted ten times or more. CDR3 DNA: TGTGCCAGCAGTCTCCTCTCTAACTATGGCTACACCTTC. It specifies CASSLLSNYGYTF. The V gene is TRBV28, the J gene TRBJ1-2, with no clear D. With 5 bases removed from V and 0 bases from J, the gap between germline ends came to 7 bases. The CDR3 consists of 13 residues. Looked up from germline, CDR1 is MDHEN and CDR2 is SYDVKM.

The chain is built from TRBV10-3 and TRBJ1-5, with D tentatively TRBD1 (6 bases). The length of the CDR3 is 14 residues. CDR1 is ENHRY, CDR2 SYGVKD, per germline. V shed 9 bases and J shed 7 bases, with 19 bases lying between them. CDR3 loop: CAISDSLGRQPQHF. The CDR3 bases are TGTGCCATTTCGGACAGCCTAGGAAGGCAGCCCCAGCATTTT.

Many counts were recorded for this clonotype. The chain employs TRBV3-1 and TRBJ2-1; no clear D. Trimming removed 6 bases at V and 8 bases at J, with 8 bases between. The germline gives CDR1 LGHDT, CDR2 YNNKEL (reference sequence). The length of the CDR3 is 11 residues. CDR3 loop: CASSRVDEQFF. In DNA, the CDR3 is TGTGCCAGCAGTCGAGTCGATGAGCAGTTCTTC.

This clonotype was detected many times. The chain has TRBV27 and TRBJ2-4; 10 bases are shared with TRBD2. Germline V CDR1 and CDR2: MNHEY, SMNVEV (reference sequence). Germline trimming cut 4 bases from V and 4 bases from J; bases unmatched to any gene: 7. This CDR3 contains 16 residues. The chain's CDR3 is CASSSLAGEMKNIQYF. The CDR3 DNA reads as TGTGCCAGCAGTTCTCTAGCGGGGGAGATGAAAAACATTCAGTACTTC.

As to this clonotype: An end of the junction differs from the germline gene, which may be a read error. The chain is built from TRBV10-3 and TRBJ1-5; weak D call: TRBD1 (5 bases). The length of the CDR3 is 17 residues. Germline V lookup: CDR1 ENHRY, CDR2 SYGVKD. The CDR3 DNA is TGTGCCACCAGTGAGTCGCGATACGGGGCGCTGAATCAGCCCCAGCATTTT. It yields the protein CATSESRYGALNQPQHF.